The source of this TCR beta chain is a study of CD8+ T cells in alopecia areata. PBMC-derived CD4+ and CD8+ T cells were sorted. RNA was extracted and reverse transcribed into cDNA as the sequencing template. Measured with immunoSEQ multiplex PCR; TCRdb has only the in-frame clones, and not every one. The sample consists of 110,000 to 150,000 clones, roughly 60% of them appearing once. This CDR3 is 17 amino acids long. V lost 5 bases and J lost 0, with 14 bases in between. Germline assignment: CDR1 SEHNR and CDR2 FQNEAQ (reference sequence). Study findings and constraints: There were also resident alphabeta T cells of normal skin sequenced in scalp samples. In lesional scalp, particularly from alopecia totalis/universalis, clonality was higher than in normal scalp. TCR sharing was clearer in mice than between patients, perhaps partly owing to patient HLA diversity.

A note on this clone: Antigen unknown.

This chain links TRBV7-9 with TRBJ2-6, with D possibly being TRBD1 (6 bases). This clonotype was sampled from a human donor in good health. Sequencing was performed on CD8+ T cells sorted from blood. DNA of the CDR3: TGTGCCAGCAGCCTATCGGACAGCGCCTCTGGGGCCAACGTCCTGACTTTC. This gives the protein CASSLSDSASGANVLTF.